The clone carrying this T cell receptor (beta chain) appeared a few times. The antigen remains unidentified. The data stem from a study of cytomegalovirus exposure and HLA in healthy donors. Study observations and caveats: Reports showed the classifier diagnosing cytomegalovirus status with high specificity and sensitivity.

PCR was performed using 60 Vbeta and 13 Jbeta primers. Assay: immunoSEQ multiplex PCR; the TCRdb copy retains only in-frame clones and omits some. Of 150,000 to 200,000 clones detected, roughly three quarters appear once; the ten largest clones hold around 2.3%. The CDR3 length is 12 residues. J lost 6 bases, V lost 5 bases, and 2 bases had no gene match. CDR1 SGHVS and CDR2 FQNEAQ come from the germline V gene. The source is a woman aged 25 to 39 in good health and CMV-seropositive. The sample was PBMCs. The rearrangement uses TRBV7-8 and TRBJ2-7; the match to TRBD1 covers 9 bases. DNA for the CDR3: TGTGCCAGCAGCCTACAGGGGGCCGAGCAGTACTTC. It specifies CASSLQGAEQYF.